This T cell receptor beta chain was identified during a study of cytomegalovirus exposure and HLA in healthy donors. Germline CDR1 MGHRA, CDR2 YSYEKL. The CDR3 contains 16 residues. The V gene lost 1 base and the J gene lost 16 bases, with 26 bases spanning the gap. PCR amplification relied on 60 Vbeta primers (plus 13 Jbeta primers). Using immunoSEQ multiplex PCR, the repertoire was profiled, and TCRdb retains in-frame clones only, with some absent. The data contain fewer than 150,000 clones, roughly 79% of them singletons. Study-wide results and caveats: As was reported, the HLA-A and HLA-B alleles of most subjects were accurately predicted from TCR beta sequences. Highly shared sequence variants in one cluster were likely a sequencing artifact.

To note about this clone: No antigen is known for it.

The V and J genes are TRBV4-1 and TRBJ2-1; TRBD1 might be the D (5 bases). Sequencing was carried out using PBMCs. The sequence was obtained from a male donor in good health and CMV-seronegative. DNA of the CDR3: TGCGCCAGCAGCCAAGGGGGTAGGGGCGGACGGGTGTGGCGTTTCTTC. This codes for CASSQGGRGGRVWRFF.